The rows below give T cell receptor beta chains drawn from one sample of a study of CD8 T cells in ankylosing spondylitis. TCRdb recomputed calls from the 5' RACE reads with MiXCR, one row per CDR3 protein. The sample shows hundreds of thousands of distinct CDR3 sequences, roughly 20% of them seen only once. The sequencing input was blood, either unsorted or a sorted T cell fraction (not recorded which). These receptors all come from a male donor with ankylosing spondylitis or in good health (not recorded which). Both conserved end residues are part of each CDR3. The D gene is left open where the match is weak. Size is omitted from some rows. Given values are once, few, many or a class for expanded clones.

DNA | CDR3 | D | size | J | V
TGCAGTGCTGATTCCGGGACTAGCGGGGGGCGATACACCGGGGAGCTGTTTTTT | CSADSGTSGGRYTGELFF | TRBD2 | few | TRBJ2-2 | TRBV20-1
TGCAGTGCTAGAGACCCGCAGGGCGGAGAGACCCAGTACTTC | CSARDPQGGETQYF | - | many | TRBJ2-5 | TRBV20-1
TGCGACCCGCTACCCAAATCCGGGGAGCTGTTTTTT | CDPLPKSGELFF | - | few | TRBJ2-2 | TRBV5-1
TGTGCCAGCAGTTTTGAGCGGGAGCAGTTCTTC | CASSFEREQFF | - | - | TRBJ2-1 | TRBV12-3/TRBV12-4
TGTGCCAGCACCAACGGGCCAGGGACCTATGGCTACACCTTC | CASTNGPGTYGYTF | - | few | TRBJ1-2 | TRBV6-1
TGCAGTGCTAGAAGTCTAGCGGGGTACAATGAGCAGTTCTTC | CSARSLAGYNEQFF | TRBD2 | many | TRBJ2-1 | TRBV20-1
TGCGCCAGCAGCTCCGGGACACTCTCGCTTGGCTACACCTTC | CASSSGTLSLGYTF | - | - | TRBJ1-2 | TRBV5-1
TGTGCCACCCAAAAAGCGGGAGGCCCATCCTACAATGAGCAGTTCTTC | CATQKAGGPSYNEQFF | TRBD2 | - | TRBJ2-1 | TRBV24-1
TGTGCCAGCAGTGGAGGACAGGGGGCGGGTTCACCCCTCCACTTT | CASSGGQGAGSPLHF | TRBD1 | - | TRBJ1-6 | TRBV6-1
TGTGCCACCAGCAGTTCAGGGAAAGAGACCCAGTACTTC | CATSSSGKETQYF | - | - | TRBJ2-5 | TRBV15
TGCAGTGCCCCCGGGGGGGGTTCGCAGTATTTT | CSAPGGGSQYF | TRBD2 | - | TRBJ2-3 | TRBV20-1
TGCGCCAGCAGCTACAGTGAGGTCACAGATACGCAGTATTTT | CASSYSEVTDTQYF | - | - | TRBJ2-3 | TRBV5-1
TGTGCCAGCAGCCCTATCGGGGCCAACGTCCTGACTTTC | CASSPIGANVLTF | - | - | TRBJ2-6 | TRBV9
TGCGCCAGCAGCCCCATGCTAGCGGGGAACACCGGGGAGCTGTTTTTT | CASSPMLAGNTGELFF | TRBD2 | - | TRBJ2-2 | TRBV5-1
TGCGCCAGCAGCTTTCCTCCGGGACAGGGGGCAACTGAAGCTTTCTTT | CASSFPPGQGATEAFF | TRBD1 | few | TRBJ1-1 | TRBV5-1
TGTGCCAGCAGTTACAGACAGGGTTTGGATGAGCAGTTCTTC | CASSYRQGLDEQFF | TRBD1 | many | TRBJ2-1 | TRBV6-5